The clone carrying this T cell receptor (beta chain) was seen repeatedly, ten times or more. As yet, its antigen is unknown. In making TCR beta libraries, quantitative 5'-RACE with molecular barcodes was used. TCRdb redid the calling of the 5' RACE reads with MiXCR, one entry per CDR3 protein. The repertoire has some 240,000 distinct CDR3 sequences, around 9.1% of them found once; the top ten carry around 6.8%. This specimen comes from a study of CD8 T cells in ankylosing spondylitis. Study-wide results and limits: According to the report, clones linked to the disease were significantly enriched in matched synovial fluid samples taken from ankylosing spondylitis patients.

The CDR3 contains 15 residues. The ends were cut back, 1 base at V and 8 bases at J, with 14 bases in the middle. Germline CDR1 is LNHNV and CDR2 is YYDKDF (reference sequence). Sequenced sample: blood, either unsorted or a sorted T cell fraction (not recorded which). V gene TRBV15 combines with J gene TRBJ1-4; the D is unclear. This clonotype originated in a male donor with ankylosing spondylitis or in good health (not recorded which). CDR3 in amino acids: CATSRGTRVGEKLFF. The CDR3 coding sequence is TGTGCCACCAGCAGAGGAACTAGAGTCGGGGAAAAACTGTTTTTT.